The 20 T cell receptor beta chains below were found in one sample sequenced in a study of blood T cell repertoires in COVID-19. Repertoires were generated with immunoSEQ multiplex PCR, while TCRdb's copy carries only in-frame clones and drops some. The table has about 80,000 clones, about 79% seen once. Sample: peripheral blood. These receptors originate from a human donor in a cohort sampled during active COVID-19.

The genes are TRBV11-2 and TRBJ2-3, with a weak D call TRBD1 (7 bases). The CDR3 length is 14 residues. The V gene lost 5 bases and the J gene lost 4 bases, with 13 bases spanning the gap. Germline V lookup: CDR1 SGHAT, CDR2 FQNNGV. CDR3 DNA sequence: TGTGCCAGCAGCCAGGGGGGTCCGGCAGATACGCAGTATTTT. Protein sequence: CASSQGGPADTQYF.

The chain employs TRBV18 and TRBJ1-1, with 9 bases matching TRBD1. The germline V gene has CDR1 KGHSH and CDR2 LQKENI. The CDR3 is 15 amino acids. With V trimmed by 6 bases and J by 10 bases, 15 bases remained unmatched. The DNA of the CDR3 is TGTGCCAGCTCGCAAACCGGGACAGGGACGGTCGGAGCTTTCTTT. It codes for CASSQTGTGTVGAFF.

V is TRBV25-1 and J is TRBJ2-1, with D perhaps matching TRBD1 (8 bases). The germline CDR1 and CDR2 sequences are MGHDK and SYGVNS. The ends were cut back, 3 bases at V and 8 bases at J, with 26 bases in the middle. The CDR3 loop spans 18 amino acids. As DNA, the CDR3 is TGTGCCAGCAGTGATCTGGGGGGGATGACAGGGGTCACGGATGAGCAGTTCTTC. It translates to CASSDLGGMTGVTDEQFF.

The chain joins TRBV28 to TRBJ1-3, with a weak D call TRBD1 (5 bases). The V gene lost 3 bases and the J gene lost 4 bases, with 13 bases spanning the gap. The CDR3 covers 15 residues. The V gene's germline CDR1 is MDHEN and CDR2 SYDVKM. CDR3 sequence: CASSFPQGAGNTIYF. In DNA form, the CDR3 reads TGTGCCAGCAGTTTCCCGCAGGGCGCCGGAAACACCATATATTTT. Looking up the rest from reference TRBV28 and TRBJ1-3 gives the full variable domain: DVKVTQSSRYLVKRTGEKVFLECVQDMDHENMFWYRQDPGLGLRLIYFSYDVKMKEKGDIPEGYSVSREKKERFSLILESASTNQTSMYLCASSFPQGAGNTIYFGEGSWLTVV.

This chain connects TRBV6-4 to TRBJ1-1, with unresolved D. CDR1 is MRHNA, CDR2 SNTAGT, per germline. The CDR3 runs to 15 residues. V was clipped by 3 bases and J by 0 bases, with 11 bases between them. The DNA of the CDR3 is TGTGCCAGCAGTGAAAGCCCAGGCATGAACACTGAAGCTTTCTTT. Residues: CASSESPGMNTEAFF.

This clone appeared once. This chain joins TRBV5-1 and TRBJ1-2, with D maybe TRBD1 (6 bases). This CDR3 comprises 15 residues. Trimming removed 3 bases from V and 3 bases from J, with 15 bases in between. Looked up from germline, CDR1 is SGHRS and CDR2 is YFSETQ. The CDR3 nucleotides read TGCGCCAGCAGCTACCTGACAGGCGTGGACTATGGCTACACCTTC. Amino acids: CASSYLTGVDYGYTF. Full variable domain (outside the CDR3, taken from reference TRBV5-1 and TRBJ1-2): KAGVTQTPRYLIKTRGQQVTLSCSPISGHRSVSWYQQTPGQGLQFLFEYFSETQRNKGNFPGRFSGRQFSNSRSEMNVSTLELGDSALYLCASSYLTGVDYGYTFGSGTRLTVV.

There are a few counts of this clone. V usage is TRBV4-3 and J usage is TRBJ2-2; D is undetermined. Looked up from germline, CDR1 is LGHNA and CDR2 is YSLEER. There are 14 residues in the CDR3. The ends were cut back, 0 bases at V and 3 bases at J, with 5 bases in the middle. This chain's CDR3 is CASSQETDTGELFF. CDR3 nucleotides: TGCGCCAGCAGCCAAGAAACAGACACCGGGGAGCTGTTTTTT.

V usage is TRBV5-4 and J usage is TRBJ1-5, with a tentative D call TRBD1 (6 bases). Germline assignment: CDR1 SGHNT and CDR2 YYREEE (reference sequence). V was trimmed by 1 base and J by 9 bases, leaving 14 bases between them. CDR3 length: 14 amino acids. In nucleotides, the CDR3 is TGTGCCAGCAGCTTGCGAGGGGGAAATACGCCCCAGCATTTT. Protein: CASSLRGGNTPQHF.

CDR3 in DNA: TGCGCCAGCAGCTTCAGGGCCATAAATGAAAAACTGTTTTTT. It encodes CASSFRAINEKLFF. The V gene is TRBV5-1, the J gene TRBJ1-4; weak D call: TRBD1 (5 bases). Germline-derived CDR1 and CDR2 are SGHRS and YFSETQ. Deletions cut 2 bases from V and 5 bases from J, with 10 bases between. This CDR3 is built from 14 residues.

The chain carries TRBV7-3 and TRBJ1-1, with TRBD1 matching 7 bases. Trimming at V came to 4 bases and at J to 7 bases, leaving 6 bases not matched to a gene. This CDR3 has 13 amino acids. Germline V gene lookup returns CDR1 SGHTA and CDR2 FQGTGA. CDR3 region: CASSSDRTGEAFF. CDR3 bases: TGTGCCAGCAGCTCGGACAGGACCGGTGAAGCTTTCTTT.

The V and J genes are TRBV2 and TRBJ2-5, with D unclear. The CDR3 is 13 amino acids. The germline V gene encodes CDR1 SNHLY and CDR2 FYNNEI. V lost 5 bases, J lost 3 bases, and 10 bases lay in between. The CDR3 spells CASSFSEEETQYF. CDR3 DNA sequence: TGTGCCAGCAGTTTCAGTGAAGAAGAGACCCAGTACTTC.

This clone has a handful of counts. J is TRBJ1-5 and V is TRBV24-1; 7 nucleotides align to TRBD1. Germline CDR1 and CDR2: KGHDR and SFDVKD. This CDR3 is built from 16 residues. The V segment lost 2 bases and the J segment 3 bases; nucleotides outside the gene matches: 6. CDR3 residues: CATSDSGTAVNQPQHF. Here the CDR3 DNA reads TGTGCCACCAGTGATTCCGGGACAGCAGTCAATCAGCCCCAGCATTTT.

The chain employs TRBV12-5 and TRBJ1-2; 8 bases are shared with TRBD1. The CDR3 consists of 15 residues. The germline V gene has CDR1 LGHNT and CDR2 FRNRAP. J lost 5 bases, V lost 7 bases, and 12 bases had no gene match. DNA of the CDR3: TGTGCTAGTGCATTTCTTTCCGGGACAGGATATGGCTACACCTTC. It encodes CASAFLSGTGYGYTF.

The chain employs TRBV4-1 and TRBJ2-7, with TRBD2 matching 9 bases. The CDR3 length is 18 residues. The V and J ends lost 6 bases and 2 bases, in that order; junction bases with no gene match: 17. Germline loops: CDR1 MGHRA, CDR2 YSYEKL. The CDR3 region is CASSRRIRWREGPYEQYV. In nucleotides, the CDR3 is TGCGCCAGCAGTCGGAGGATTCGGTGGCGGGAGGGCCCCTACGAGCAGTACGTC.

The V and J genes are TRBV5-1 and TRBJ2-1; TRBD2 matches 9 bases. CDR3 length equals 18 residues. V shed 4 bases, J shed 0 bases, and the junction held 11 bases outside the gene matches. Germline CDR1 is SGHRS and CDR2 is YFSETQ. The CDR3 spells CASSPGLAQRSSYNEQFF. The CDR3 DNA reads TGCGCCAGCAGCCCGGGACTAGCCCAAAGGAGCTCCTACAATGAGCAGTTCTTC. The whole variable domain, remainder taken from reference TRBV5-1 and TRBJ2-1, is KAGVTQTPRYLIKTRGQQVTLSCSPISGHRSVSWYQQTPGQGLQFLFEYFSETQRNKGNFPGRFSGRQFSNSRSEMNVSTLELGDSALYLCASSPGLAQRSSYNEQFFGPGTRLTVL.

This clone was seen a few times. This chain links TRBV5-1 with TRBJ2-3; 11 nucleotides match TRBD2. CDR3 length: 15 amino acids. V was pared by 3 bases and J by 6 bases, with 6 bases of the junction left unmatched. Germline lookup yields CDR1 SGHRS and CDR2 YFSETQ. The CDR3 loop is CASSSLAGGLDTQYF. CDR3 bases: TGCGCCAGCAGCTCCTTAGCGGGGGGGCTGGATACGCAGTATTTT.

This clone was found once. The V gene is TRBV15, the J gene TRBJ1-1; D is unclear. Trimming took 6 bases from V and 6 from J, leaving 14 bases between them. The CDR3 runs to 13 residues. Germline V lookup: CDR1 LNHNV, CDR2 YYDKDF (reference sequence). The CDR3 coding sequence is TGTGCCACCAGGGAGGCCGGTAAACCTGAAGCTTTCTTT. As protein: CATREAGKPEAFF.

This sequence joins TRBV7-3 and TRBJ2-1; 12 bases match TRBD1. This CDR3 is 15 amino acids long. V lost 5 bases and J lost 7; bases outside the gene matches: 6. Germline V gene lookup returns CDR1 SGHTA and CDR2 FQGTGA. CDR3 DNA: TGTGCCAGCAGCGGGGGACAGGGGGCGCAAAATGAGCAGTTCTTC. Translating gives CASSGGQGAQNEQFF.

The CDR3 DNA reads TGTGCCACCAGTGCAGTGACGGGGGATGGTCACACTGAAGCTTTCTTT. This translates into CATSAVTGDGHTEAFF. The chain is built from TRBV24-1 and TRBJ1-1; possibly TRBD1 for D (5 bases). The CDR3 has 16 amino acids. The V end lost 5 bases, the J end lost 3 bases, and 18 bases lay between the germline ends. The germline CDR1 and CDR2 sequences are KGHDR and SFDVKD.

Note on this clone: No conserved phenylalanine or tryptophan ends this CDR3, so it is likely a read error. The DNA is omitted, as the CDR3 cannot be located on it reliably, and the CDR3 follows TCRdb's listing. J is TRBJ1-2 and V is TRBV9. The germline gives CDR1 SGDLS, CDR2 YYNGEE. The CDR3 numbers 8 amino acids, ends counted. The chain's CDR3 is CASSVGGL.